These T cell receptor beta chains were read from a single sample in a study of T-cell reconstitution after alpha-beta-depleted transplantation in children. A single record per CDR3 protein comes from TCRdb applying MiXCR to the PCR reads. The sample consists of about 500,000 distinct CDR3 sequences, approximately 29% of them appearing once. The sample in question was PBMCs from the stem cell graft donor, obtained from the stem cell graft. The receptors shown here come from a human donor who donated a stem cell graft to a child with aplastic anemia. The CDR3 runs from the conserved cysteine through the conserved F or W. The size field is filled for only some rows; it gives once, few, many or a size class.

>NA|TRBV12-3/TRBV12-4|TRBJ1-4|13
CASSEGRNEKLFF
>NA|TRBV7-9|TRBJ1-6|14
CASSTGQGGSPLHF
>few|TRBV7-8|TRBJ1-3|14
CASSLQDSGNTIYF
>NA|TRBV18|TRBJ2-1|13
CASSPNTGGEQFF
>few|TRBV12-3/TRBV12-4|TRBJ1-6|14
CASRPRQGGSPLHF
>NA|TRBV29-1|TRBJ2-1|12
CSVPGRINEQFF
>few|TRBV13|TRBJ1-1|15
CASTLRGGVNTEAFF
>NA|TRBV18|TRBJ1-5|14
CASSRTSSNQPQHF
>few|TRBV7-9|TRBJ2-1|12
CASTKRGGEQFF
>NA|TRBV5-1|TRBJ1-6|15
CASSLDPGQGTPLHF
>few|TRBV6-4|TRBJ2-1|15
CASSAIAGGSSEQFF
>NA|TRBV7-2|TRBJ1-1|13
CASSVRRDSEAFF
>few|TRBV30|TRBJ2-7|14
CAWSSGTTLSYEYF